What follows are 26 T cell receptor beta chains derived from one specimen sequenced in a study of cytomegalovirus exposure and HLA in healthy donors. Researchers ran the PCR with 60 Vbeta and 13 Jbeta primers. The method was immunoSEQ multiplex PCR; TCRdb's version includes in-frame clones alone and lacks a portion of them. Found here are roughly 160,000 clones, roughly 85% of them singletons; the top ten hold more than 12%. Sequenced material: PBMCs. These receptors came from a man aged 50 to 60 in good health and CMV-seropositive.

The chain is built from TRBV7-6 and TRBJ2-3; D is possibly TRBD2 (6 bases). Between the trimmed V and J ends, which lost 3 bases and 2 bases, there was a span of 21 bases. CDR1 SGHVS and CDR2 FNYEAQ come from the germline V gene. The CDR3 totals 18 residues. The CDR3 bases are TGTGCCAGCAGCTTCGTCCAAAGTAGCGGTAGGCACACAGATACGCAGTATTTT. Residues: CASSFVQSSGRHTDTQYF.

The rearrangement links TRBV4-3 to TRBJ1-2, with D possibly being TRBD1 (5 bases). The CDR3 has 15 residues. Trimming took off 0 bases at V and 2 bases at J, with 10 bases between the two ends. Germline V gene lookup returns CDR1 LGHNA and CDR2 YSLEER. The CDR3: CASSQDSRQNYGYTF. CDR3 DNA sequence: TGCGCCAGCAGCCAAGACTCTAGACAGAACTATGGCTACACCTTC.

This clone was recorded only once. This sequence joins TRBV5-6 and TRBJ2-3; 8 bases fit TRBD1. This CDR3 contains 16 residues. The germline CDR1 and CDR2 sequences are SGHDT and YYEEEE. V gave up 0 bases and J gave up 0 bases; unmatched junction bases: 3. CDR3 loop: CASSLGTGGSTDTQYF. CDR3 nucleotides: TGTGCCAGCAGCTTGGGCACAGGGGGAAGCACAGATACGCAGTATTTT.

The chain uses TRBV30 and TRBJ1-6; TRBD1 aligns across 8 bases. Germline trimming cut 1 base from V and 8 bases from J; bases unmatched to any gene: 4. The length of the CDR3 is 14 residues. Looked up from germline, CDR1 is GTSNPN and CDR2 is SVGIG (reference sequence). CDR3 protein: CAWSDGQGYSPLHF. As DNA, the CDR3 is TGTGCCTGGAGTGATGGACAGGGATATTCACCCCTCCACTTT. The whole variable domain, remainder taken from reference TRBV30 and TRBJ1-6, is SQTIHQWPATLVQPVGSPLSLECTVEGTSNPNLYWYRQAAGRGLQLLFYSVGIGQISSEVPQNLSASRPQDRQFILSSKKLLLSDSGFYLCAWSDGQGYSPLHFGNGTRLTVT.

The CDR3 DNA reads as TGTGCCAGCAGTTTAGGACAGGGGCTTAGCAATCAGCCCCAGCATTTT. Translation: CASSLGQGLSNQPQHF. The V and J genes are TRBV28 and TRBJ1-5, with 9 bases that match TRBD1. CDR1 and CDR2 from the germline V gene are MDHEN and SYDVKM. The ends lost 2 bases at V and 0 bases at J; junction bases unmatched: 2. The CDR3 consists of 16 residues.

The V and J genes are TRBV7-2 and TRBJ2-1; 13 positions agree with TRBD2. From germline, CDR1 is SGHTA and CDR2 FQGNSA. With V trimmed by 5 bases and J by 14 bases, 15 bases remained unmatched. The CDR3 sequence is 16 residues long. The CDR3 DNA is TGTGCCAGCAGCCCGAGACTAGCGGGGGGCCGGCCCTTTAAGTTCTTC. Protein product: CASSPRLAGGRPFKFF.

The rearrangement links TRBV5-4 to TRBJ2-5; TRBD1 might be the D (6 bases). Germline CDR1 and CDR2: SGHNT and YYREEE (reference sequence). This CDR3 is built from 14 residues. V was pared by 4 bases and J by 1 base, with 11 bases between. CDR3 amino acids: CASSRTVFQETQYF. Written as DNA, the CDR3 is TGTGCCAGCAGCCGGACAGTTTTCCAAGAGACCCAGTACTTC.

The V call is TRBV18, the J call TRBJ1-3; D ambiguous. This CDR3 has 16 amino acids. In germline, CDR1 is KGHSH, CDR2 LQKENI. With 4 bases removed from V and 4 bases from J, the gap between germline ends came to 17 bases. The CDR3 here is CASSQIPRGVGNTIYF. CDR3 bases: TGTGCCAGCTCACAAATTCCTCGGGGAGTGGGAAACACCATATATTTT.

The chain joins TRBV9 to TRBJ1-2, with 12 bases matching TRBD1. The CDR3 consists of 15 residues. Unmatched junction bases numbered 5, after V lost 0 bases and J lost 8 bases. CDR1 and CDR2 from the germline V gene are SGDLS and YYNGEE. The CDR3 bases are TGTGCCAGCAGCGTAGATGGGGACAGGGGGCAAGGCTACACCTTC. Its translation: CASSVDGDRGQGYTF.

This CDR3 is CASRPGRELSEAFF. Written as DNA, the CDR3 is TGTGCCAGCAGGCCGGGACGGGAGTTATCGGAAGCTTTCTTT. V usage is TRBV7-9 and J usage is TRBJ1-1, with D maybe TRBD1 (5 bases). The length of the CDR3 is 14 residues. In germline, CDR1 is SEHNR, CDR2 FQNEAQ (reference sequence). The germline V and J ends were trimmed by 6 bases and 8 bases, with 19 bases remaining between them.

The chain carries TRBV6-4 and TRBJ1-1; 7 bases align to TRBD1. V shed 6 bases and J 4 bases; nucleotides not matched to a gene: 8. Germline CDR1 MRHNA, CDR2 SNTAGT. There are 14 residues in the CDR3. The CDR3 region is CASRRDSVGTEAFF. In DNA form, the CDR3 reads TGTGCCAGCAGGAGGGACAGCGTCGGCACTGAAGCTTTCTTT.

V and J are TRBV18 and TRBJ1-1; possibly TRBD1 for D (6 bases). The CDR3 is made up of 11 amino acids. The germline V and J ends were trimmed by 2 bases and 8 bases, with 6 bases remaining between them. Per germline, CDR1 KGHSH and CDR2 LQKENI. The CDR3: CASSPGTEAFF. The CDR3 DNA follows: TGTGCCAGCTCACCAGGGACAGAAGCTTTCTTT.

The chain recombines TRBV18 with TRBJ2-1; 9 nucleotides align to TRBD1. The V gene end was trimmed by 4 bases and the J gene end by 9 bases; junction bases not matched to a gene: 13. CDR1 and CDR2 (germline): KGHSH, LQKENI. The length of the CDR3 is 16 residues. As DNA, the CDR3 is TGTGCCAGCTCACACCCACCGGGACAGGGATTCGGTGAGCAGTTCTTC. It translates to CASSHPPGQGFGEQFF.

The CDR3 spells CASSAWGTSLGTDTQYF. CDR3 sequence (DNA): TGTGCCAGCAGTGCTTGGGGGACTAGCTTGGGCACAGATACGCAGTATTTT. The chain is built from TRBV2 and TRBJ2-3, with 9 bases aligning to TRBD2. CDR3 length equals 17 residues. Germline CDR1 SNHLY, CDR2 FYNNEI. Trimming at V came to 4 bases and at J to 1 base, leaving 9 bases not matched to a gene.

A few counts support this clone. The chain uses TRBV5-4 and TRBJ1-1; 8 bases are a match to TRBD1. V shed 4 bases and J 5 bases; nucleotides not matched to a gene: 13. This CDR3 has 16 amino acids. Germline V CDR1 and CDR2: SGHNT, YYREEE (reference sequence). CDR3 region: CASSPGGQGRLTEAFF. In nucleotides, the CDR3 is TGTGCCAGCAGCCCGGGTGGACAGGGAAGGCTGACTGAAGCTTTCTTT.

The J gene is TRBJ2-2, the V gene TRBV13; D remains ambiguous. Between the trimmed V and J ends, which lost 1 base and 1 base, there was a span of 10 bases. CDR1 PRHDT and CDR2 FYEKMQ come from the germline V gene (reference sequence). The CDR3 runs 16 residues. The chain's CDR3 is CASSLDSTWNTGELFF. The CDR3 bases are TGTGCCAGCAGCTTAGACAGCACCTGGAACACCGGGGAGCTGTTTTTT.

V and J are TRBV6-6 and TRBJ1-2; TRBD1 aligns across 9 bases. The J segment lost 8 bases and the V segment lost 2 bases, leaving 9 bases of the junction unmatched. The CDR3 length is 15 residues. The V gene's germline CDR1 is MNHNY and CDR2 SVGAGI (reference sequence). The CDR3 region is CASSYGPGQGKGYTF. The CDR3 nucleotides read TGTGCCAGCAGTTACGGACCGGGACAGGGAAAAGGCTACACCTTC.

The chain has TRBV7-2 and TRBJ1-2; 8 bases fit TRBD1. Germline V CDR1 and CDR2: SGHTA, FQGNSA. Trimming took 8 bases from V and 10 from J; bases not matched to a gene: 12. The CDR3 consists of 13 residues. CDR3 loop: CASQATDRADYTF. DNA of the CDR3: TGTGCCAGCCAAGCGACGGACAGGGCAGACTACACCTTC.

The rearrangement joins TRBV5-6 to TRBJ2-7; D is unclear. The CDR3 is made up of 14 amino acids. V lost 3 bases and J 5 bases, leaving 15 bases between the germline ends. CDR1 SGHDT and CDR2 YYEEEE come from the germline V gene. The DNA of the CDR3 is TGTGCCAGCAGCTACGGGTTCCACGTCGACGAGCAGTACTTC. Amino acids: CASSYGFHVDEQYF.

The sample holds one count of this clone. The chain carries TRBV2 and TRBJ1-4; 9 bases match TRBD1. V dropped 6 bases and J dropped 6; count of bases not matched to a gene: 8. The germline V gene encodes CDR1 SNHLY and CDR2 FYNNEI. The length of the CDR3 is 15 residues. The CDR3: CASRGQGGIDEKLFF. The CDR3 DNA sequence: TGTGCCAGCAGGGGACAGGGAGGCATTGATGAAAAACTGTTTTTT.

This clone was counted once. V gene TRBV4-2 combines with J gene TRBJ2-4; D might be TRBD1 (6 bases). The CDR3 is 16 residues long. V lost 4 bases and J lost 0, with 13 bases in between. Germline V CDR1 and CDR2: LGHNA, YNFKEQ. The CDR3 region is CASSLEDSLAKNIQYF. CDR3 bases: TGTGCCAGCAGCCTCGAGGACAGCCTAGCCAAAAACATTCAGTACTTC.

The chain carries TRBV19 and TRBJ1-1, with D possibly TRBD1 on 5 matching bases. This CDR3 is 15 amino acids long. Germline CDR1 and CDR2: LNHDA and SQIVND (reference sequence). V was shortened by 5 bases and J by 11 bases, with 24 bases between the two germline ends. This CDR3 reads CASSGGDLHREVAFF. The CDR3 DNA sequence: TGTGCCAGTAGTGGGGGGGACCTCCACCGGGAGGTTGCTTTCTTT.

The chain combines TRBV6-6 with TRBJ2-2; 9 bases fit TRBD1. There are 15 residues in the CDR3. The V gene end was trimmed by 6 bases and the J gene end by 6 bases; junction bases not matched to a gene: 8. The germline CDR1 and CDR2 sequences are MNHNY and SVGAGI (reference sequence). The CDR3 spells CASSTGGTGSGELFF. CDR3 coding DNA: TGTGCCAGCAGCACCGGGGGGACAGGGTCCGGGGAGCTGTTTTTT.

The chain recombines TRBV5-1 with TRBJ1-5, with a possible D match to TRBD1 (5 bases). The CDR3 is made up of 15 amino acids. V was pared by 3 bases and J by 0 bases, with 10 bases between. CDR1 is SGHRS, CDR2 YFSETQ, per germline. The CDR3 is CASSSGDGSNQPQHF. The CDR3 nucleotides are TGCGCCAGCAGCTCGGGGGACGGTAGCAATCAGCCCCAGCATTTT. Based on the CDR3 plus reference TRBV5-1 and TRBJ1-5, the full variable domain is KAGVTQTPRYLIKTRGQQVTLSCSPISGHRSVSWYQQTPGQGLQFLFEYFSETQRNKGNFPGRFSGRQFSNSRSEMNVSTLELGDSALYLCASSSGDGSNQPQHFGDGTRLSIL.

V gene TRBV6-1 combines with J gene TRBJ2-7; TRBD2 is a possible D gene (7 bases). Germline CDR1 is MNHNS and CDR2 is SASEGT. V dropped 2 bases and J dropped 7 bases, with 12 bases sitting between them. This CDR3 contains 13 residues. The CDR3: CASSEWEGDEQYV. The CDR3 DNA reads TGTGCCAGCAGTGAATGGGAGGGGGATGAGCAGTACGTC.

This sequence joins TRBV5-1 and TRBJ2-5; 7 nucleotides align to TRBD1. The CDR3 is 13 residues long. Germline lookup yields CDR1 SGHRS and CDR2 YFSETQ. The junction had 4 bases not matched to a gene; V was cut back by 4 bases and J by 4 bases. The CDR3: CASSRGQLETQYF. CDR3 nucleotides: TGCGCCAGCAGCCGGGGACAGTTAGAGACCCAGTACTTC.